These T cell receptor beta chains were read from a single sample in a study of spatial heterogeneity in lung cancer. One entry per CDR3 protein, called by TCRdb with MiXCR from the 5' RACE reads. The data contain under 20,000 distinct CDR3 sequences, about 20% of them singletons. The sequencing used PBMCs, collected at surgery. Receptors originate from a male donor with early-stage non-small cell lung cancer. Both conserved end residues are part of each CDR3.

V,J,CDR3
TRBV12-3/TRBV12-4,TRBJ1-5,CASSSDRGVQPQHF
TRBV10-3,TRBJ1-5,CAISDASNQPQHF
TRBV5-1,TRBJ2-1,CASSLLGETYNEQFF
TRBV7-6,TRBJ2-3,CASSLATDTQYF
TRBV12-3/TRBV12-4,TRBJ2-5,CASSLGDQETQYF
TRBV2,TRBJ2-4,CASRGGRELYF
TRBV2,TRBJ2-4,CASTKTGGSDIQYF
TRBV25-1,TRBJ1-1,CASSGQGDTEAFF
TRBV12-3/TRBV12-4,TRBJ1-1,CASNSEPNTEAFF
TRBV6-1,TRBJ1-5,CASIAGDRNQPQHF
TRBV29-1,TRBJ2-7,CSVVAGWWYEQYF
TRBV9,TRBJ2-1,CASSVRGQGIHEQFF
TRBV6-5,TRBJ1-2,CASSYRSASAANYGYTF
TRBV20-1,TRBJ2-1,CSARDLKRSTYNEQFF
TRBV7-9,TRBJ2-7,CASSLSGDEQYF
TRBV12-3/TRBV12-4,TRBJ1-1,CASSMSTEAFF
TRBV12-3/TRBV12-4,TRBJ2-5,CASSLGLADQETQYF
TRBV6-2/TRBV6-3,TRBJ1-6,CASSHGPAGGHNSPLHF
TRBV19,TRBJ1-1,CASSIEMGVVNTEVFF
TRBV5-1,TRBJ1-2,CASSHRESGDNYGYTF
TRBV6-6,TRBJ2-3,CASSYPSGDTDTQYF
TRBV12-3/TRBV12-4,TRBJ2-7,CASKGVRVEQYF
TRBV2,TRBJ1-2,CASRETGTGGLDGYTF
TRBV6-2/TRBV6-3,TRBJ2-7,CASGTWTSLYEQYF
TRBV5-1,TRBJ1-3,CASSFRPAGPGNTIYF
TRBV2,TRBJ1-6,CASSEPPRPLHF
TRBV5-6,TRBJ2-7,CASSPQGGGKQYF
TRBV5-1,TRBJ1-6,CASSPGTGGANSPLHF
TRBV4-1,TRBJ2-5,CASSQDRNGAGAQETQYF
TRBV7-3,TRBJ2-2,CASSPTGTNTGELFF
TRBV7-6,TRBJ2-2,CASSLGGRNTGELFF
TRBV24-1,TRBJ2-1,CATSDHQGYNEQFF
TRBV7-9,TRBJ2-5,CASSLVPGLETQYF
TRBV18,TRBJ2-2,CASSPATGELFF
TRBV6-5,TRBJ1-1,CASRAPGPETEAFF
TRBV5-1,TRBJ2-1,CASSLAQGGPGNEQFF
TRBV6-5,TRBJ2-7,CASSYWDRGYEQYF
TRBV7-9,TRBJ2-3,CASTGRQGSSTDTQYF
TRBV10-3,TRBJ1-2,CAISVEGGGYTF
TRBV30,TRBJ2-5,CAWSPTLETQYF
TRBV10-3,TRBJ2-3,CAISESRGLAGRTDTQYF